This T cell receptor beta chain was retrieved from a study of blood T cell repertoires in COVID-19. CDR3 length: 14 amino acids. Germline CDR1 and CDR2: MDHEN and SYDVKM. Trimming cost V 6 bases and J 2 bases; bases outside gene matches: 7. Using immunoSEQ multiplex PCR, the repertoire was profiled, and TCRdb retains in-frame clones only, with some absent. The repertoire holds fewer than 350,000 clones, around 88% seen once, with around 13% in the top ten. This rearrangement joins TRBV28 to TRBJ2-7; 7 positions match TRBD1. The origin of this receptor is a woman in her 70s with COVID-19, enrolled during active disease. The sequencing input was peripheral blood. CDR3 sequence (DNA): TGTGCCAGCAGCAAGACAGGGTCTCCCTACGAGCAGTACTTC. This gives the protein CASSKTGSPYEQYF. Drawing the rest from reference TRBV28 and TRBJ2-7, the complete variable domain is DVKVTQSSRYLVKRTGEKVFLECVQDMDHENMFWYRQDPGLGLRLIYFSYDVKMKEKGDIPEGYSVSREKKERFSLILESASTNQTSMYLCASSKTGSPYEQYFGPGTRLTVT.